A selection of T cell receptor beta chains follows, all from one sample in a study of regulatory and conventional T cells in breast cancer. Each CDR3 protein is one row after TCRdb ran MiXCR on the PCR reads. The sample carries hundreds of distinct CDR3 sequences, 32% recorded once. Material for sequencing was regulatory T cells from blood. The source is a female donor with breast cancer. CDR3s include the opening cysteine and the closing phenylalanine or tryptophan. A D gene is named only where the DNA matches it firmly. Some rows have no size entry. The others give once, few or many, or a class for an expanded clone.

abundance: -
j_gene: TRBJ1-1
d_gene: -
v_gene: TRBV7-9
CDR3nt: TGTGCCAGCAGCCTCGTAAGACAGAGCACTGAAGCTTTCTTT
CDR3aa: CASSLVRQSTEAFF

abundance: few
j_gene: TRBJ2-1
d_gene: TRBD2
v_gene: TRBV7-6
CDR3nt: TGTGCCAGCAGCTTAGCGGGAGGGCCCTCAAGCTATGAGCAGTTCTTC
CDR3aa: CASSLAGGPSSYEQFF

abundance: large
j_gene: TRBJ1-4
d_gene: -
v_gene: TRBV7-9
CDR3nt: TGTGCCAGCAGCTTAAATAGGGGACGGGGAACTTCTAATGAAAAACTGTTTTTT
CDR3aa: CASSLNRGRGTSNEKLFF

abundance: large
j_gene: TRBJ2-7
d_gene: -
v_gene: TRBV5-1
CDR3nt: TGCGCCAGCAGCTTGGATCCCTCCTACGAGCAGTACTTC
CDR3aa: CASSLDPSYEQYF

abundance: -
j_gene: TRBJ1-1
d_gene: -
v_gene: TRBV5-1
CDR3nt: TGCGCCAGCAGCTTGGGCCACACTGAAGCTTTCTTT
CDR3aa: CASSLGHTEAFF

abundance: few
j_gene: TRBJ2-7
d_gene: TRBD1
v_gene: TRBV20-1
CDR3nt: TGCAGTGCGCACAGGGGTCCGAACGAGCAGTACTTC
CDR3aa: CSAHRGPNEQYF

abundance: -
j_gene: TRBJ1-1
d_gene: -
v_gene: TRBV27
CDR3nt: TGTGCCAGCAGTTTGGAAGAGGGGAACACTGAAGCTTTCTTT
CDR3aa: CASSLEEGNTEAFF

abundance: -
j_gene: TRBJ2-3
d_gene: TRBD2
v_gene: TRBV19
CDR3nt: TGTGCCAGTAGTATGTTGACTAGCGGGACGGATACGCAGTATTTT
CDR3aa: CASSMLTSGTDTQYF

abundance: few
j_gene: TRBJ2-1
d_gene: -
v_gene: TRBV7-9
CDR3nt: TGTGCCAGCAGCTTCCGGTTTGTGGAAGAGCAGTTCTTC
CDR3aa: CASSFRFVEEQFF

abundance: few
j_gene: TRBJ1-2
d_gene: -
v_gene: TRBV27
CDR3nt: TGTGCCAGCAGTTTAGGGGGGAACTATGGCTACACCTTC
CDR3aa: CASSLGGNYGYTF

abundance: -
j_gene: TRBJ2-1
d_gene: -
v_gene: TRBV15
CDR3nt: TGTGCCACCAGCAGAGATCAATGGCAGGGAGTCGGTGAGCAGTTCTTC
CDR3aa: CATSRDQWQGVGEQFF

abundance: few
j_gene: TRBJ1-5
d_gene: -
v_gene: TRBV28
CDR3nt: TGTGCCAGCAAAAGGGACACATACAATCAGCCCCAGCATTTT
CDR3aa: CASKRDTYNQPQHF

abundance: -
j_gene: TRBJ2-5
d_gene: TRBD1
v_gene: TRBV11-2
CDR3nt: TGTGCCAGCAGCCCGACAGGGGTCGGAGAGACCCAGTACTTC
CDR3aa: CASSPTGVGETQYF

abundance: -
j_gene: TRBJ2-7
d_gene: -
v_gene: TRBV12-3/TRBV12-4
CDR3nt: TGTGCCAGCAGTTCAGGCTACAACTACGAGCAGTACTTC
CDR3aa: CASSSGYNYEQYF

abundance: hyperexpanded
j_gene: TRBJ2-3
d_gene: TRBD2
v_gene: TRBV29-1
CDR3nt: TGCAGCGTAAGAGCGGGAGTTGCAGATACGCAGTATTTT
CDR3aa: CSVRAGVADTQYF

abundance: -
j_gene: TRBJ2-5
d_gene: -
v_gene: TRBV7-9
CDR3nt: TGTGCCAGCAGCTTCGGGGCGCGGGTCGAGACCCAGTACTTC
CDR3aa: CASSFGARVETQYF

abundance: once
j_gene: TRBJ2-5
d_gene: -
v_gene: TRBV2
CDR3nt: TGTGCCAGCGTTTGGGGTTCGGAGAGACCCACGTACTTC
CDR3aa: CASVWGSERPTYF

abundance: -
j_gene: TRBJ2-1
d_gene: TRBD2
v_gene: TRBV6-5
CDR3nt: TGTGCCAGCAGTTCCGGGACTAGCGGAAATGAGCAGTTCTTC
CDR3aa: CASSSGTSGNEQFF

abundance: -
j_gene: TRBJ2-2
d_gene: TRBD1
v_gene: TRBV11-2
CDR3nt: TGTGCCAGCAGCCCGGGACAGGGGGCGGCCGGGGAGCTGTTTTTT
CDR3aa: CASSPGQGAAGELFF

abundance: few
j_gene: TRBJ2-1
d_gene: TRBD2
v_gene: TRBV2
CDR3nt: TGTGCCAGCAGTGTAGCGGGGCGGCAGTTCTTC
CDR3aa: CASSVAGRQFF

abundance: few
j_gene: TRBJ2-5
d_gene: TRBD2
v_gene: TRBV7-2
CDR3nt: TGTGCCAGCAGCTTCACTAGCGGGATCCCGGAGACCCAGTACTTC
CDR3aa: CASSFTSGIPETQYF

abundance: -
j_gene: TRBJ1-2
d_gene: -
v_gene: TRBV12-3/TRBV12-4
CDR3nt: TGTGCCAGCAGGCCCTCCGACAGGCCCCACGGCTACACCTTC
CDR3aa: CASRPSDRPHGYTF

abundance: large
j_gene: TRBJ2-1
d_gene: TRBD1
v_gene: TRBV4-1
CDR3nt: TGCGCCAGCAGCCAGAAGGGGGCAGCGAATGAGCAGTTCTTC
CDR3aa: CASSQKGAANEQFF

abundance: -
j_gene: TRBJ2-2
d_gene: TRBD1
v_gene: TRBV20-1
CDR3nt: TGCAGTGCAGGACAGGGCGGTGGGGAGCTGTTTTTT
CDR3aa: CSAGQGGGELFF

abundance: -
j_gene: TRBJ2-3
d_gene: -
v_gene: TRBV12-3/TRBV12-4
CDR3nt: TGTGCCAGCAGTTTAGGAGGGACCGGTACGGCAGATACGCAGTATTTT
CDR3aa: CASSLGGTGTADTQYF

abundance: -
j_gene: TRBJ2-7
d_gene: -
v_gene: TRBV4-1
CDR3nt: TGCGCCAGCAGCCAAGAGAGAGCAACATACAAGCAGTACTTC
CDR3aa: CASSQERATYKQYF

abundance: -
j_gene: TRBJ1-2
d_gene: -
v_gene: TRBV6-5
CDR3nt: TGTGCCAGCGGGATGAGGTCGGGGGTCTATGGCTACACCTTC
CDR3aa: CASGMRSGVYGYTF

abundance: -
j_gene: TRBJ1-2
d_gene: -
v_gene: TRBV12-5
CDR3nt: TGTGCTAGTGGTTTAGGGGAACAAAATGGCTACACCTTC
CDR3aa: CASGLGEQNGYTF

abundance: hyperexpanded
j_gene: TRBJ1-1
d_gene: -
v_gene: TRBV5-1
CDR3nt: TGCGCCAGCAGCTTGGTACGGGACGAAGCTTTCTTT
CDR3aa: CASSLVRDEAFF

abundance: -
j_gene: TRBJ2-3
d_gene: -
v_gene: TRBV5-1
CDR3nt: TGCGCCAGCAGCCAATCCCCAGATACGCAGTATTTT
CDR3aa: CASSQSPDTQYF

abundance: -
j_gene: TRBJ1-2
d_gene: -
v_gene: TRBV6-5
CDR3nt: TGTGCCAGCAGTTACAAACTGGGACCCTATGGCTACACCTTC
CDR3aa: CASSYKLGPYGYTF

abundance: -
j_gene: TRBJ2-5
d_gene: TRBD2
v_gene: TRBV7-2
CDR3nt: TGTGCCAGCAGCCCCTGGGGACTAGCGCAGCAAGAGACCCAGTACTTC
CDR3aa: CASSPWGLAQQETQYF

abundance: -
j_gene: TRBJ2-3
d_gene: -
v_gene: TRBV7-2
CDR3nt: TGTGCCAGCAGCTCTCGGGGGAGCACAGATACGCAGTATTTT
CDR3aa: CASSSRGSTDTQYF

abundance: few
j_gene: TRBJ1-5
d_gene: TRBD1
v_gene: TRBV19
CDR3nt: TGTGCCAGTAGTATATCCCCTACAGGGGGCCGTAGCAATCAGCCCCAGCATTTT
CDR3aa: CASSISPTGGRSNQPQHF

abundance: few
j_gene: TRBJ1-1
d_gene: -
v_gene: TRBV30
CDR3nt: TGTGCCTGGAGTAAATACACTGAAGCTTTCTTT
CDR3aa: CAWSKYTEAFF

abundance: -
j_gene: TRBJ1-2
d_gene: -
v_gene: TRBV3-1
CDR3nt: TGTGCCAGCAGCCAAGCACAGGGACCCTATGGCTACACCTTC
CDR3aa: CASSQAQGPYGYTF

abundance: -
j_gene: TRBJ2-7
d_gene: -
v_gene: TRBV7-6
CDR3nt: TGTGCCAGCAGCCTCTTCAGAGAGGGGGAGCAGTACTTC
CDR3aa: CASSLFREGEQYF

abundance: large
j_gene: TRBJ1-1
d_gene: -
v_gene: TRBV7-9
CDR3nt: TGTGCCAGCAGCTTATGGGGGAACACTGAAGCTTTCTTT
CDR3aa: CASSLWGNTEAFF

abundance: -
j_gene: TRBJ2-1
d_gene: -
v_gene: TRBV20-1
CDR3nt: TGCAGTGCTAACCGGCAGAGTCACAATGAGCAGTTCTTC
CDR3aa: CSANRQSHNEQFF

abundance: -
j_gene: TRBJ2-1
d_gene: TRBD2
v_gene: TRBV2
CDR3nt: TGTGCCAGCAGTGAAGCACTAGCGGGGGGTTACAATGAGCAGTTCTTC
CDR3aa: CASSEALAGGYNEQFF

abundance: -
j_gene: TRBJ1-5
d_gene: TRBD1
v_gene: TRBV7-8
CDR3nt: TGTGCCAGCAGCTTGACAGGGGGCAATCAGCCCCAGCATTTT
CDR3aa: CASSLTGGNQPQHF

abundance: -
j_gene: TRBJ2-7
d_gene: -
v_gene: TRBV4-1
CDR3nt: TGCGCCAGCAGCCAAGAGAGAGCAACATACGAGCAGTACTTC
CDR3aa: CASSQERATYEQYF

abundance: -
j_gene: TRBJ1-2
d_gene: TRBD1
v_gene: TRBV20-1
CDR3nt: TGCAGTGCTTCCGCGACAGGGAAAAACTATGGCTACACCTTC
CDR3aa: CSASATGKNYGYTF

abundance: -
j_gene: TRBJ2-1
d_gene: TRBD2
v_gene: TRBV13
CDR3nt: TGTGCCAGCGCTCCGACTAGCGAGGGCTACAATGAGCAGTTCTTC
CDR3aa: CASAPTSEGYNEQFF

abundance: few
j_gene: TRBJ2-3
d_gene: -
v_gene: TRBV7-3
CDR3nt: TGTGCCAGCAGCTCATTTACTAGCACAGATACGCAGTATTTT
CDR3aa: CASSSFTSTDTQYF

abundance: few
j_gene: TRBJ1-1
d_gene: -
v_gene: TRBV11-2
CDR3nt: TGTGCCAGCAGCTTAGGGCGGTCAAATCTTGAAGCTTTCTTT
CDR3aa: CASSLGRSNLEAFF

abundance: -
j_gene: TRBJ1-1
d_gene: -
v_gene: TRBV11-1
CDR3nt: TGTGCCAGCAGCCCAGGACGGCTAGTAGGATTTGAAGCTTTCTTT
CDR3aa: CASSPGRLVGFEAFF

abundance: -
j_gene: TRBJ2-7
d_gene: TRBD1
v_gene: TRBV10-2
CDR3nt: TGCGCCAGTTTCAGGGACAGGGTGTTC
CDR3aa: CASFRDRVF

abundance: few
j_gene: TRBJ2-1
d_gene: -
v_gene: TRBV5-1
CDR3nt: TGCGCCAGCAGCTTGGAACCGAAACCCTACAATGAGCAGTTCTTC
CDR3aa: CASSLEPKPYNEQFF

abundance: -
j_gene: TRBJ1-2
d_gene: -
v_gene: TRBV30
CDR3nt: TGTGCCTGGAGTGAAGTCGGATCTAGCTATGGCTACACCTTC
CDR3aa: CAWSEVGSSYGYTF

abundance: -
j_gene: TRBJ2-5
d_gene: TRBD2
v_gene: TRBV20-1
CDR3nt: TGCAGTGCTAGTGGAGGGGAGGGCGCACAAGAGACCCAGTACTTC
CDR3aa: CSASGGEGAQETQYF

abundance: few
j_gene: TRBJ2-5
d_gene: -
v_gene: TRBV5-4
CDR3nt: TGTGCCAGCAGCCTCATCGTGGGGGAGGAGACCCAGTACTTC
CDR3aa: CASSLIVGEETQYF

abundance: -
j_gene: TRBJ2-5
d_gene: TRBD2
v_gene: TRBV6-2/TRBV6-3
CDR3nt: TGTGCCAGCAGCTGGACTAGCGGGGCCCCCCTTCAAGAGACCCAGTACTTC
CDR3aa: CASSWTSGAPLQETQYF

abundance: large
j_gene: TRBJ2-1
d_gene: TRBD2
v_gene: TRBV18
CDR3nt: TGTGCCAGCTCACCACCGGTACTAGCGGGAGGCAATGAGCAGTTCTTC
CDR3aa: CASSPPVLAGGNEQFF

abundance: -
j_gene: TRBJ1-1
d_gene: -
v_gene: TRBV6-1
CDR3nt: TGTGCCAGCAGTCCCCCCTTAAAAAACACTGAAGCTTTCTTT
CDR3aa: CASSPPLKNTEAFF